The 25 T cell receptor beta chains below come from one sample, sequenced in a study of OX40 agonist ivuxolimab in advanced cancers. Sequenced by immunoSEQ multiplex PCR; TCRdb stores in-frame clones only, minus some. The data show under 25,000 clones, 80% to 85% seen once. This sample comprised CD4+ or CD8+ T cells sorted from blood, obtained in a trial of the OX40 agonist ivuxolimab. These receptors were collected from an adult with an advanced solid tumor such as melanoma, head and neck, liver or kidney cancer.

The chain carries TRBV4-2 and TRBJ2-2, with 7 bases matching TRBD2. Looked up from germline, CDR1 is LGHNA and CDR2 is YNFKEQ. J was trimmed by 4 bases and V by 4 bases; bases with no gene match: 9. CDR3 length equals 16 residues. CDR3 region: CASSPREQASTGELFF. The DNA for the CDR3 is TGTGCCAGCAGCCCGCGGGAGCAAGCGAGCACCGGGGAGCTGTTTTTT.

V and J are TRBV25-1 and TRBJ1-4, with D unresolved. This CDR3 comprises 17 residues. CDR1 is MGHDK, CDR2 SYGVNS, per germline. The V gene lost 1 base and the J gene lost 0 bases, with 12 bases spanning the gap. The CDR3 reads CASSESGKAATNEKLFF. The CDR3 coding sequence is TGTGCCAGCAGTGAATCCGGGAAGGCAGCAACTAATGAAAAACTGTTTTTT.

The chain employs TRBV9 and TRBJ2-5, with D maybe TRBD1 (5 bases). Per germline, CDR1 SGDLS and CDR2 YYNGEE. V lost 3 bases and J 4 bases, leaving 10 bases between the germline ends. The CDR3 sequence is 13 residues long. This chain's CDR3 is CASSGQGLETQYF. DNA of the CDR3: TGTGCCAGCAGCGGTCAGGGTTTAGAGACCCAGTACTTC.

CDR3 sequence (DNA): TGTGCCAGCAGTTTACAGGGGGCCGACTACGAGCAGTACTTC. Residues: CASSLQGADYEQYF. The chain uses TRBV6-5 and TRBJ2-7; 9 nucleotides align to TRBD1. The V gene end was trimmed by 4 bases and the J gene end by 3 bases; junction bases not matched to a gene: 4. The CDR3 consists of 14 residues. CDR1 MNHEY and CDR2 SVGAGI come from the germline V gene.

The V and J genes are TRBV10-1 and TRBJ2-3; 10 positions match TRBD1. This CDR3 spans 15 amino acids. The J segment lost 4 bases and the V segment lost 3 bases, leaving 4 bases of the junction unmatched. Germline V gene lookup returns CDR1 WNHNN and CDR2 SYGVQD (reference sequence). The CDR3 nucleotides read TGCGCCAGCAGTGATGTGGGACAGGGGTCAGATACGCAGTATTTT. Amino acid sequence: CASSDVGQGSDTQYF.

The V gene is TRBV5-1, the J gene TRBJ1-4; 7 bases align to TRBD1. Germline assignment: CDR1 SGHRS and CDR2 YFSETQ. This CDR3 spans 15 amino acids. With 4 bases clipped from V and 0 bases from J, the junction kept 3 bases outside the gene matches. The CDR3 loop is CASSRTGATNEKLFF. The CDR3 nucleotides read TGCGCCAGCAGCAGGACAGGTGCAACTAATGAAAAACTGTTTTTT.

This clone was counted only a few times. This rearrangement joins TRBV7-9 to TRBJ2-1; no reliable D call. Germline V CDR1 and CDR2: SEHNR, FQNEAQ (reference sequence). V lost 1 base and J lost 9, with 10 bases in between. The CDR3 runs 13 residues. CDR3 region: CASSLGLSSEQFF. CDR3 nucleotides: TGTGCCAGCAGCTTAGGTTTGAGTAGTGAGCAGTTCTTC. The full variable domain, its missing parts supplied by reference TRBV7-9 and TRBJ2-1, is DTGVSQNPRHKITKRGQNVTFRCDPISEHNRLYWYRQTLGQGPEFLTYFQNEAQLEKSRLLSDRFSAERPKGSFSTLEIQRTEQGDSAMYLCASSLGLSSEQFFGPGTRLTVL.

This CDR3 reads CASGKAGGRTGELFF. The CDR3 nucleotides are TGTGCCAGCGGGAAAGCGGGAGGGAGGACCGGGGAGCTGTTTTTT. The J gene is TRBJ2-2, the V gene TRBV27, with 10 bases that match TRBD2. Trimming removed 8 bases from V and 5 bases from J; junction bases left unmatched: 8. The CDR3 totals 15 residues. Germline V gene data show CDR1 as MNHEY and CDR2 as SMNVEV (reference sequence).

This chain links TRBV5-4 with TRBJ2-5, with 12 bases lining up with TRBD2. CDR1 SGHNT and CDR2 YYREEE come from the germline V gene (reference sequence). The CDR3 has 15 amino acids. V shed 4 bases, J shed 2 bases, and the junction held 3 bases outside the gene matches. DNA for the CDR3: TGTGCCAGCAGCCAAGGACTAGCGGGGCAAGAGACCCAGTACTTC. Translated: CASSQGLAGQETQYF.

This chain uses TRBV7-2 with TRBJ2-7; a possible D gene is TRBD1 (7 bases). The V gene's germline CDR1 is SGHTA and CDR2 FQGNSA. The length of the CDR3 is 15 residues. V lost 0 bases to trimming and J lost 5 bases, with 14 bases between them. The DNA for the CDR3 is TGTGCCAGCAGCTTAGCCCCGACAGGGACTCACGAGCAGTACTTC. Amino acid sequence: CASSLAPTGTHEQYF.

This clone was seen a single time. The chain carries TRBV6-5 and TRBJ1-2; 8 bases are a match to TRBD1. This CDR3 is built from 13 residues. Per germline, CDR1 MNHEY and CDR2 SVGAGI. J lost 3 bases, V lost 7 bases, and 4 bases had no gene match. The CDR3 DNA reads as TGTGCCAGCACAGGGGGCAAGGACTATGGCTACACCTTC. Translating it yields CASTGGKDYGYTF.

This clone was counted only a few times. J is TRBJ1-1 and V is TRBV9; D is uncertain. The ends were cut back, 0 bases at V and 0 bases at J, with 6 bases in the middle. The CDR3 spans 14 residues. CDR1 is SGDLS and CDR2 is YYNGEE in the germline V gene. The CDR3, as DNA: TGTGCCAGCAGCGTAGACCATATGAACACTGAAGCTTTCTTT. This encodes CASSVDHMNTEAFF.

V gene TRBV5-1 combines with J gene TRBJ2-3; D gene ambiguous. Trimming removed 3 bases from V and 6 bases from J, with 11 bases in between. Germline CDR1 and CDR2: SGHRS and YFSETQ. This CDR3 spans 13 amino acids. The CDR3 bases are TGCGCCAGCAGCTCTGGAGTCTATGATACGCAGTATTTT. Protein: CASSSGVYDTQYF.

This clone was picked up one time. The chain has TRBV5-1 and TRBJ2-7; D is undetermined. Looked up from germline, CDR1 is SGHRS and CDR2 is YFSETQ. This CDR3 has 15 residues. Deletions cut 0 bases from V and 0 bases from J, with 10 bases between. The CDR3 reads CASSLGSVGSYEQYF. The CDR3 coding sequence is TGCGCCAGCAGCTTGGGGTCAGTAGGCTCCTACGAGCAGTACTTC.

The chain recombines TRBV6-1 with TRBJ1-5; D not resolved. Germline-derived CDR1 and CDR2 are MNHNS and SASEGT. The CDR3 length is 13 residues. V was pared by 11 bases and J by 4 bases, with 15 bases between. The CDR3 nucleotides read TGTGCCCCCCACACGGGGAAGAATCAGCCCCAGCATTTT. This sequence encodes CAPHTGKNQPQHF.

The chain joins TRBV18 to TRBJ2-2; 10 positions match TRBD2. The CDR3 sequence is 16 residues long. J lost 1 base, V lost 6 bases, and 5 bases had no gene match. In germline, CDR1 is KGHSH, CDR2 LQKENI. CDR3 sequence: CASSPGLAVNTGELFF. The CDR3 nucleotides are TGTGCCAGCTCCCCCGGACTAGCGGTGAACACCGGGGAGCTGTTTTTT.

CDR3 sequence: CASSLRGRSTDTQYF. In DNA, the CDR3 is TGCGCCAGCAGCTTGAGGGGGAGGAGCACAGATACGCAGTATTTT. This chain links TRBV5-1 with TRBJ2-3, with D perhaps being TRBD1 or TRBD2 (6 bases each). The CDR3 consists of 15 residues. Trimming pared 1 base from V and 0 bases from J, leaving 9 bases between. Germline V gene lookup returns CDR1 SGHRS and CDR2 YFSETQ.

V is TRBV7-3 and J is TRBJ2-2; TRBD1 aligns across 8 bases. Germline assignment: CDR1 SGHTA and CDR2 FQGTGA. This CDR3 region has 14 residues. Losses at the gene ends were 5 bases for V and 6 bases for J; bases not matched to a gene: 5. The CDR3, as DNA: TGTGCCAGCAGCCCGACAGGGGAGGCCGGGGAGCTGTTTTTT. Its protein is CASSPTGEAGELFF.

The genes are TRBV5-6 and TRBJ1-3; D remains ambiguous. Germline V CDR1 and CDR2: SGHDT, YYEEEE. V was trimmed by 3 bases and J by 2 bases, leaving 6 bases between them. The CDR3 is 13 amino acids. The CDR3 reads CASSSDTGNTIYF. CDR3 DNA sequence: TGTGCCAGCAGCTCAGATACTGGAAACACCATATATTTT.

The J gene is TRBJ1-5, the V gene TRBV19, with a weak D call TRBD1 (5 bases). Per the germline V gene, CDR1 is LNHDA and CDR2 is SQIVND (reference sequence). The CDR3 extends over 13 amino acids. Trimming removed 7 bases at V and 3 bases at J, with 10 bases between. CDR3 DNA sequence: TGTGCCAGTACTTGGGGGGACAATCAGCCCCAGCATTTT. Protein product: CASTWGDNQPQHF.

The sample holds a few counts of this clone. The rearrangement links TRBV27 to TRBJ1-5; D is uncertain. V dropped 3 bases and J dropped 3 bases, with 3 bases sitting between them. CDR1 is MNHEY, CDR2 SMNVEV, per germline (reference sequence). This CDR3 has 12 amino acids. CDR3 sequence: CASSFYNQPQHF. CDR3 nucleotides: TGTGCCAGCAGTTTCTACAATCAGCCCCAGCATTTT.

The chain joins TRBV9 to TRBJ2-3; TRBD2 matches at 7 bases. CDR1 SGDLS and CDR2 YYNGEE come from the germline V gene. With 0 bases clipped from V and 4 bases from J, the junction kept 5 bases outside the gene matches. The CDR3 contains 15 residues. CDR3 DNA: TGTGCCAGCAGCGTAGAAAGCGGGAACGCAGATACGCAGTATTTT. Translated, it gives CASSVESGNADTQYF.

This CDR3 reads CASSLVGASTDTQYF. The CDR3 DNA reads as TGTGCCAGCAGTTTGGTGGGCGCCAGCACAGATACGCAGTATTTT. The V and J genes are TRBV6-5 and TRBJ2-3; unclear D gene. The CDR3 is made up of 15 amino acids. V dropped 4 bases and J dropped 0 bases, with 11 bases sitting between them. CDR1 and CDR2 (germline): MNHEY, SVGAGI.

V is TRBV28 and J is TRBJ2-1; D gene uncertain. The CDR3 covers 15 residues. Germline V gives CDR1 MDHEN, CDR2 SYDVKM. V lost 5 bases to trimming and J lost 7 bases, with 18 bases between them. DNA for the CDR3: TGTGCCAGCAGTCCGGGCCTAACGGCGCCAAATGAGCAGTTCTTC. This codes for CASSPGLTAPNEQFF. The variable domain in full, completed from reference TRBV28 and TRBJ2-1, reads DVKVTQSSRYLVKRTGEKVFLECVQDMDHENMFWYRQDPGLGLRLIYFSYDVKMKEKGDIPEGYSVSREKKERFSLILESASTNQTSMYLCASSPGLTAPNEQFFGPGTRLTVL.

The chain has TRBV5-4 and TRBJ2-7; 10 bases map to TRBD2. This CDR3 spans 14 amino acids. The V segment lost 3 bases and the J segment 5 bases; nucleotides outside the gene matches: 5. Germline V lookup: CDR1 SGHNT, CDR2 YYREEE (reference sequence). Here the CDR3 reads CASSSRLAGHEQYF. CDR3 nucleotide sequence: TGTGCCAGCAGCTCCCGACTAGCGGGCCACGAGCAGTACTTC.